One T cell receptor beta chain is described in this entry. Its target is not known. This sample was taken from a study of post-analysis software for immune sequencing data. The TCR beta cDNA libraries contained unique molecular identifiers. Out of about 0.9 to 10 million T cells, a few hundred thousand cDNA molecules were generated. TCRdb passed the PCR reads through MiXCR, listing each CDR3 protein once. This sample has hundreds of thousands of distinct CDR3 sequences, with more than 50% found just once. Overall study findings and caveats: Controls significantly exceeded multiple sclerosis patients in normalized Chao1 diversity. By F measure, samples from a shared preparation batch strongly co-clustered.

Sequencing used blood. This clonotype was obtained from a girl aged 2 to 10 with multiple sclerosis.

CDR3 nucleotides: TGCGCCAGCAGCTTGTATCGGGGGGACTATGGCTACACCTTC. This sequence encodes CASSLYRGDYGYTF. This sequence joins TRBV5-1 and TRBJ1-2; possibly TRBD1 for D (5 bases). The length of the CDR3 is 14 residues. The V end lost 1 base, the J end lost 3 bases, and 10 bases lay between the germline ends. In germline, CDR1 is SGHRS, CDR2 YFSETQ.